These T cell receptor beta chains were read from a single sample in a study of blood T cell repertoires in COVID-19. Profiled with immunoSEQ multiplex PCR; TCRdb holds only in-frame clones, not every one. Of some 270,000 clones in the sample, 86% were seen once. The sample consisted of peripheral blood. These receptor sequences come from a man in his forties or fifties with active or convalescent COVID-19. CDR3s include the opening cysteine and the closing phenylalanine or tryptophan. Each record gives: J gene, D gene, clone size, V gene, CDR3 protein, CDR3 DNA. A D gene is named only where the DNA matches it firmly. Only some rows state a clone size, as once, few, many or a class for expanded clones.

j_call: TRBJ2-7
d_call: TRBD2
clone_size: .
v_call: TRBV3-1/TRBV3-2
cdr3_aa: CASSQETGGNYEQYF
cdr3_nt: TGTGCCAGCAGCCAAGAAACCGGGGGGAACTACGAGCAGTACTTC

j_call: TRBJ2-7
d_call: TRBD2
clone_size: .
v_call: TRBV7-8
cdr3_aa: CASSLVAGVIAEQYF
cdr3_nt: TGTGCCAGCAGCTTAGTTGCGGGAGTCATAGCCGAGCAGTACTTC

j_call: TRBJ1-1
d_call: TRBD1
clone_size: .
v_call: TRBV3-1/TRBV3-2
cdr3_aa: CASSVNRGAEAFF
cdr3_nt: TGTGCCAGCAGCGTCAACAGGGGGGCTGAAGCTTTCTTT

j_call: TRBJ2-1
d_call: TRBD2
clone_size: once
v_call: TRBV27
cdr3_aa: CASSSTSGGEGEQFF
cdr3_nt: TGTGCCAGCAGCTCGACTAGCGGGGGGGAGGGTGAGCAGTTCTTC

j_call: TRBJ1-5
d_call: TRBD1
clone_size: .
v_call: TRBV19
cdr3_aa: CASSPRTGEGNQPQHF
cdr3_nt: TGTGCCAGTAGTCCCCGGACAGGGGAGGGCAATCAGCCCCAGCATTTT

j_call: TRBJ1-3
d_call: .
clone_size: .
v_call: TRBV20-1
cdr3_aa: CSEHSGNTIYF
cdr3_nt: TGCAGTGAACATTCTGGAAACACCATATATTTT

j_call: TRBJ1-2
d_call: .
clone_size: .
v_call: TRBV5-1
cdr3_aa: CASSFSGSGGYTF
cdr3_nt: TGCGCCAGCAGCTTCTCCGGTAGCGGTGGCTACACCTTC

j_call: TRBJ2-3
d_call: .
clone_size: .
v_call: TRBV7-9
cdr3_aa: CASSRLGDTQYF
cdr3_nt: TGTGCCAGCAGCCGACTAGGGGATACGCAGTATTTT

j_call: TRBJ2-2
d_call: TRBD2
clone_size: .
v_call: TRBV9
cdr3_aa: CASSVDGGVTGELFF
cdr3_nt: TGTGCCAGCAGCGTAGATGGGGGGGTAACCGGGGAGCTGTTTTTT

j_call: TRBJ1-1
d_call: TRBD1
clone_size: .
v_call: TRBV14
cdr3_aa: CASSRDRSWTEAFF
cdr3_nt: TGTGCCAGCAGCCGGGACAGATCTTGGACTGAAGCTTTCTTT

j_call: TRBJ1-5
d_call: TRBD1
clone_size: .
v_call: TRBV28
cdr3_aa: CANSRQGYNQPQHF
cdr3_nt: TGTGCCAACAGTCGACAGGGCTACAATCAGCCCCAGCATTTT

j_call: TRBJ2-7
d_call: .
clone_size: .
v_call: TRBV5-4
cdr3_aa: CASSSTGTAAYEQYF
cdr3_nt: TGTGCCAGCAGCTCAACCGGGACTGCTGCTTACGAGCAGTACTTC

j_call: TRBJ2-3
d_call: TRBD2
clone_size: once
v_call: TRBV2
cdr3_aa: CASGEGYGTDTQYF
cdr3_nt: TGTGCCAGCGGGGAGGGGTACGGGACAGATACGCAGTATTTT

j_call: TRBJ2-1
d_call: .
clone_size: .
v_call: TRBV28
cdr3_aa: CASSPRGSDEQFF
cdr3_nt: TGTGCCAGCAGTCCCAGGGGTTCCGATGAGCAGTTCTTC

j_call: TRBJ1-2
d_call: TRBD1
clone_size: once
v_call: TRBV19
cdr3_aa: CASSIAPQGVYGYTF
cdr3_nt: TGTGCCAGTAGTATAGCCCCACAGGGGGTCTATGGCTACACCTTC

j_call: TRBJ2-7
d_call: .
clone_size: .
v_call: TRBV5-1
cdr3_aa: CASFRYGERHKQYF
cdr3_nt: TGCGCCAGCTTTAGGTACGGGGAAAGACATAAGCAGTACTTC

j_call: TRBJ2-3
d_call: TRBD2
clone_size: .
v_call: TRBV10-3
cdr3_aa: CAISETTSAGTDTQYF
cdr3_nt: TGTGCCATCAGTGAGACGACTAGCGCGGGCACAGATACGCAGTATTTT

j_call: TRBJ2-7
d_call: TRBD1
clone_size: few
v_call: TRBV27
cdr3_aa: CASSLQGAYEQYF
cdr3_nt: TGTGCCAGCAGTTTACAGGGGGCCTACGAGCAGTACTTC

j_call: TRBJ2-1
d_call: TRBD2
clone_size: .
v_call: TRBV9
cdr3_aa: CASSTSGRGNEQFF
cdr3_nt: TGTGCCAGCAGCACCAGCGGGAGGGGGAATGAGCAGTTCTTC

j_call: TRBJ2-7
d_call: .
clone_size: .
v_call: TRBV6-2/TRBV6-3
cdr3_aa: CASSKGVPYEQYF
cdr3_nt: TGTGCCAGCAGTAAAGGGGTCCCCTACGAGCAGTACTTC

j_call: TRBJ2-5
d_call: TRBD1
clone_size: .
v_call: TRBV11-2
cdr3_aa: CASSPGTGLETQYF
cdr3_nt: TGTGCCAGCAGCCCCGGGACAGGCTTAGAGACCCAGTACTTC

j_call: TRBJ2-5
d_call: TRBD1
clone_size: .
v_call: TRBV7-9
cdr3_aa: CASSLTGGRETQYF
cdr3_nt: TGTGCCAGCAGTTTGACAGGGGGACGGGAGACCCAGTACTTC

j_call: TRBJ2-1
d_call: TRBD2
clone_size: .
v_call: TRBV7-9
cdr3_aa: CASSLVGTSSYNEQFF
cdr3_nt: TGTGCCAGCAGCTTAGTAGGGACTAGCTCCTACAATGAGCAGTTCTTC

j_call: TRBJ2-2
d_call: TRBD2
clone_size: .
v_call: TRBV5-5
cdr3_aa: CASSLIPTGGPNTGELFF
cdr3_nt: TGTGCCAGCAGCTTGATCCCAACGGGGGGACCCAACACCGGGGAGCTGTTTTTT

j_call: TRBJ1-2
d_call: TRBD1
clone_size: few
v_call: TRBV19
cdr3_aa: CASSFRTGYGYTF
cdr3_nt: TGTGCCAGTAGTTTTCGGACAGGTTATGGCTACACCTTC

j_call: TRBJ1-2
d_call: TRBD1
clone_size: .
v_call: TRBV30
cdr3_aa: CAWSVRSRDSYGYTF
cdr3_nt: TGTGCCTGGAGTGTTCGCTCTAGGGACAGCTATGGCTACACCTTC

j_call: TRBJ1-1
d_call: .
clone_size: once
v_call: TRBV11-2
cdr3_aa: CASSYSMNTEAFF
cdr3_nt: TGTGCCAGCAGCTACAGTATGAACACTGAAGCTTTCTTT

j_call: TRBJ2-3
d_call: TRBD2
clone_size: .
v_call: TRBV3-1/TRBV3-2
cdr3_aa: CASSQALAGGTDTQYF
cdr3_nt: TGTGCCAGCAGCCAGGCTCTAGCGGGGGGCACAGATACGCAGTATTTT

j_call: TRBJ2-1
d_call: TRBD2
clone_size: .
v_call: TRBV15
cdr3_aa: CATSKAGWNEQFF
cdr3_nt: TGTGCCACCAGCAAAGCGGGGTGGAATGAGCAGTTCTTC

j_call: TRBJ2-2
d_call: TRBD2
clone_size: .
v_call: TRBV30
cdr3_aa: CAWSVTSGGYVNTGELFF
cdr3_nt: TGTGCCTGGAGTGTTACTAGCGGGGGGTACGTGAACACCGGGGAGCTGTTTTTT

j_call: TRBJ2-5
d_call: .
clone_size: .
v_call: TRBV6-6
cdr3_aa: CASSPAGSRETQYF
cdr3_nt: TGTGCCAGCAGTCCCGCGGGATCCCGAGAGACCCAGTACTTC

j_call: TRBJ2-1
d_call: .
clone_size: few
v_call: TRBV10-1
cdr3_aa: CASSASAYNEQFF
cdr3_nt: TGCGCCAGCAGTGCGTCAGCGTACAATGAGCAGTTCTTC

j_call: TRBJ2-3
d_call: TRBD1
clone_size: .
v_call: TRBV29-1
cdr3_aa: CSAPPGQGRTDTQYF
cdr3_nt: TGCAGCGCACCCCCCGGACAGGGGCGCACAGATACGCAGTATTTT

j_call: TRBJ2-3
d_call: TRBD2
clone_size: .
v_call: TRBV24-1
cdr3_aa: CATSTSGRTTDTQYF
cdr3_nt: TGTGCCACCAGTACTAGCGGGAGGACCACAGATACGCAGTATTTT

j_call: TRBJ1-6
d_call: TRBD1
clone_size: .
v_call: TRBV28
cdr3_aa: CASSLFQGDNSPLHF
cdr3_nt: TGTGCCAGCAGTCTCTTCCAGGGGGATAATTCACCCCTCCACTTT

j_call: TRBJ2-7
d_call: TRBD2
clone_size: once
v_call: TRBV6-5
cdr3_aa: CASELWRGDSEQYF
cdr3_nt: TGTGCCAGCGAACTATGGCGGGGGGACTCCGAGCAGTACTTC

j_call: TRBJ2-5
d_call: .
clone_size: .
v_call: TRBV19
cdr3_aa: CASSTGQETQYF
cdr3_nt: TGTGCCAGTAGTACGGGGCAAGAGACCCAGTACTTC

j_call: TRBJ2-1
d_call: TRBD2
clone_size: .
v_call: TRBV29-1
cdr3_aa: CSVVGGLAEHNEQFF
cdr3_nt: TGCAGCGTTGTGGGGGGACTAGCGGAGCACAATGAGCAGTTCTTC

j_call: TRBJ2-3
d_call: TRBD2
clone_size: .
v_call: TRBV7-3
cdr3_aa: CASSLGTSGSTDTQYF
cdr3_nt: TGTGCCAGCAGCTTAGGGACTAGCGGGAGCACAGATACGCAGTATTTT

j_call: TRBJ1-2
d_call: TRBD1
clone_size: .
v_call: TRBV29-1
cdr3_aa: CSVTGTVPYGYTF
cdr3_nt: TGCAGCGTTACCGGGACAGTTCCCTATGGCTACACCTTC

j_call: TRBJ1-2
d_call: .
clone_size: .
v_call: TRBV9
cdr3_aa: CASSVNRDITFNYGYTF
cdr3_nt: TGTGCCAGCAGCGTAAACCGGGACATAACTTTTAACTATGGCTACACCTTC

j_call: TRBJ2-5
d_call: .
clone_size: .
v_call: TRBV2
cdr3_aa: CASSRRGLAKETQYF
cdr3_nt: TGTGCCAGCAGTCGCAGGGGTCTAGCAAAAGAGACCCAGTACTTC

j_call: TRBJ2-1
d_call: TRBD1
clone_size: few
v_call: TRBV19
cdr3_aa: CASSIGTGSYQFF
cdr3_nt: TGTGCCAGTAGTATAGGGACAGGCTCTTATCAGTTCTTC